This T cell receptor (beta chain) was recovered during a study of T cells in Graves' hyperthyroidism and ophthalmopathy. Study information: Peripheral blood samples were taken at initial diagnosis, prior to any treatment.

Regarding this clonotype: Antigen: not known.

Study outcomes and limitations: Appearing also in blood were most of the thyroid clonotypes expanded above 0.001.

Looked up from germline, CDR1 is DFQATT and CDR2 is SNEGSKA (reference sequence). The CDR3 totals 13 residues. V shed 6 bases and J shed 4 bases, with 15 bases lying between them. Absence of ophthalmopathy progression within 18 months defined stable Graves' hyperthyroidism. Participants, patients aged 18 to 65, had newly diagnosed hyperthyroidism with a duration under 2 months. Researchers took RNA transcripts and amplified the TCR beta CDR3 regions from them. The HTBI primer set served for first-round RT-PCR of the TCR CDR3. TCRdb fed the multiplex PCR reads into MiXCR, producing one record per CDR3 protein. Here the sample spans roughly 200,000 distinct CDR3 sequences, approximately 16% being singletons.

Sequencing was carried out using blood. The rearrangement uses TRBV20-1 and TRBJ1-1; tentatively, D is TRBD1 (6 bases). The sequence was collected from a woman in her forties or fifties with Graves' hyperthyroidism. The CDR3 nucleotides are TGCAGTGCGGAAAGGGGGGCGAGCACTGAAGCTTTCTTT. The encoded protein is CSAERGASTEAFF.